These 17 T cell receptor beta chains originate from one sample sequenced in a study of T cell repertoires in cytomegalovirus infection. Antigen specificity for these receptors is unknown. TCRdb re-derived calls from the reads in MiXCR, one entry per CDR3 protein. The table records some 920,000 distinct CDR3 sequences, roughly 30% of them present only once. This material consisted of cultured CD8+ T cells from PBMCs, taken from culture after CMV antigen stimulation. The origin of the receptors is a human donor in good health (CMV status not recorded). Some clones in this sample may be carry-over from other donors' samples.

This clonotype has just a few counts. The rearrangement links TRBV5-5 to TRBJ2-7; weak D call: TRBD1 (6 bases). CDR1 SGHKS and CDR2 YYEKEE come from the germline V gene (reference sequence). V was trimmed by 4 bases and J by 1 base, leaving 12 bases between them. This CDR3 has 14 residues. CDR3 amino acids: CASSPWGTSYEQYV. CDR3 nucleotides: TGTGCCAGCAGCCCCTGGGGGACATCCTACGAGCAGTACGTC.

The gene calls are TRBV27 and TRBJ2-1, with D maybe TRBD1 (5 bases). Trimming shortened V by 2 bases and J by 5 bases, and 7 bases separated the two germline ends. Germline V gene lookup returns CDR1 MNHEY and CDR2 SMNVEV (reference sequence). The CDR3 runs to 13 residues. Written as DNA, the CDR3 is TGTGCCAGCAGTTTAAAGGGGAACAATGAGCAGTTCTTC. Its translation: CASSLKGNNEQFF.

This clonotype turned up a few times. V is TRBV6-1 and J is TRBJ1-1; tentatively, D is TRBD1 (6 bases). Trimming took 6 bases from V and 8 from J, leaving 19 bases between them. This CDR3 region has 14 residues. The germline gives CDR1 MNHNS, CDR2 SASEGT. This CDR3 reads CASSWTDLTREAFF. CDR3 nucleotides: TGTGCCAGCAGCTGGACAGATTTAACAAGGGAAGCTTTCTTT.

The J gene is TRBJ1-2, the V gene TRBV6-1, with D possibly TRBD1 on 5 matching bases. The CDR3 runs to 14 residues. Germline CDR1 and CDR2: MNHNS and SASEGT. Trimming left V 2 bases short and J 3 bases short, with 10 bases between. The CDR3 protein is CASSEYRGDYGYTF. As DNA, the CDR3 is TGTGCCAGCAGTGAATATCGGGGGGACTATGGCTACACCTTC.

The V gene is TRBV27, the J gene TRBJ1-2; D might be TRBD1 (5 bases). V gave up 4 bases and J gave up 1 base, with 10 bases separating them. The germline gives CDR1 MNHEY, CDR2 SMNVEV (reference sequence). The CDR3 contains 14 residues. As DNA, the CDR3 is TGTGCCAGCAGTTGGGACCGGAATAACTATGGCTACACCTTC. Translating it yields CASSWDRNNYGYTF.

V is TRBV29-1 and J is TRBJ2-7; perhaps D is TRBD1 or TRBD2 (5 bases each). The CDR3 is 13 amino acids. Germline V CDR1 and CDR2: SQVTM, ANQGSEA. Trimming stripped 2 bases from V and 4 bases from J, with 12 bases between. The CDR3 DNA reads TGCAGCGTTGAATTGGGGGAGTTATACGAGCAGTACTTC. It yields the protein CSVELGELYEQYF.

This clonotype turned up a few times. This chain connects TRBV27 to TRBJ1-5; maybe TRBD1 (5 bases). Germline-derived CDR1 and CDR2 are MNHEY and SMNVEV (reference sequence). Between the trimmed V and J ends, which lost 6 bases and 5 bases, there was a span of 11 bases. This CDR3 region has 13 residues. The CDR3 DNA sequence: TGTGCCAGCAGCCGAGCCAGGGATCAGCCCCAGCATTTT. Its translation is CASSRARDQPQHF.

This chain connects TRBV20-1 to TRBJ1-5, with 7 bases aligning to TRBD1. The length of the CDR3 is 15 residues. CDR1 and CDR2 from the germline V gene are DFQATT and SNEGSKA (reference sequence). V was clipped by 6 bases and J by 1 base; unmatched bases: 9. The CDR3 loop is CSADTGAQSNQPQHF. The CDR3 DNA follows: TGCAGTGCGGATACAGGGGCCCAAAGCAATCAGCCCCAGCATTTT.

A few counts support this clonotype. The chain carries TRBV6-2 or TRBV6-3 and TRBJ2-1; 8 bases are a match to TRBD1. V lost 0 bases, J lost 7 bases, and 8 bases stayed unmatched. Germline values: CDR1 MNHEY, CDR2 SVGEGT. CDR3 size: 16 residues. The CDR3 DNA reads TGTGCCAGCAGTTACTCGAAAGGACAGGGTGGGAATGAGCAGTTCTTC. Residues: CASSYSKGQGGNEQFF.

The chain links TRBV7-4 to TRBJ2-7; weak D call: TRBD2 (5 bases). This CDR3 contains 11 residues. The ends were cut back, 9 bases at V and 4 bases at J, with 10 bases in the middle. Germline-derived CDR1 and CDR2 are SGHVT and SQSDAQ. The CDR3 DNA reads TGTGCCAGGAGCCCGGGGTACGAGCAGTACTTC. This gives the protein CARSPGYEQYF.

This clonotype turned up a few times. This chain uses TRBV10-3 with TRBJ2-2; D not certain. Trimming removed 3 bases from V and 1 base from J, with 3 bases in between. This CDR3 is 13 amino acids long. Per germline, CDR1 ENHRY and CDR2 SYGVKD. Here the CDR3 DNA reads TGTGCCATCAGTGAAGAGAACACCGGGGAGCTGTTTTTT. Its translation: CAISEENTGELFF.

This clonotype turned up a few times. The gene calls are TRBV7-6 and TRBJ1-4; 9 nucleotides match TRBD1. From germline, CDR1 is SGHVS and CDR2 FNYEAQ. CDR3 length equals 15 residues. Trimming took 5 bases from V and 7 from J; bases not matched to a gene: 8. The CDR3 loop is CASSKTGGAVEKLFF. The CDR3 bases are TGTGCCAGCAGCAAAACAGGGGGCGCAGTTGAAAAACTGTTTTTT.

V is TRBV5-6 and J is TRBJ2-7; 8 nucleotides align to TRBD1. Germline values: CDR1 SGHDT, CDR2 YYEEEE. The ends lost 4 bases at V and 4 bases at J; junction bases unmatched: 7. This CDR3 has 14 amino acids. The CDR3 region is CASSEGQGQYEQYV. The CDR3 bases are TGTGCCAGCAGCGAAGGACAGGGTCAGTACGAGCAGTACGTC.

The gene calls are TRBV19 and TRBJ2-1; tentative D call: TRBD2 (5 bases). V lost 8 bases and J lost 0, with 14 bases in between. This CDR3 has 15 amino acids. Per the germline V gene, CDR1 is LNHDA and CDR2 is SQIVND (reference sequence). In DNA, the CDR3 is TGTGCCAGTCAGTTGGGGAGCTCCTCCTACAATGAGCAGTTCTTC. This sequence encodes CASQLGSSSYNEQFF.

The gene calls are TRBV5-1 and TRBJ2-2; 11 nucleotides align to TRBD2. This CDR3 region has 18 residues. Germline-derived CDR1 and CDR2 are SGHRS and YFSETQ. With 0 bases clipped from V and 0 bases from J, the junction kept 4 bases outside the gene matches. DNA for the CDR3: TGCGCCAGCAGCTTGGTACTAGCGGGGGTCTCGAACACCGGGGAGCTGTTTTTT. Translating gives CASSLVLAGVSNTGELFF.

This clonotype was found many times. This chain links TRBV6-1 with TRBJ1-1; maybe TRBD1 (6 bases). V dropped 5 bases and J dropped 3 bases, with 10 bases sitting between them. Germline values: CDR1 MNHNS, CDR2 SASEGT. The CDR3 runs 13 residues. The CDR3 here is CASSLQGHTEAFF. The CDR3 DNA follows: TGTGCCAGCAGTCTACAGGGTCACACTGAAGCTTTCTTT.

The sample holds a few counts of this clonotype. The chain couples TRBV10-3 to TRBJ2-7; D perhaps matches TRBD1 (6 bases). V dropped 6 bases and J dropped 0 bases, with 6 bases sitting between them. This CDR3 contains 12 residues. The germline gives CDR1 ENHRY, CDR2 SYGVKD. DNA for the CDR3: TGTGCCATCAGGGACAGCTCCTACGAGCAGTACGTC. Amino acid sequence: CAIRDSSYEQYV.